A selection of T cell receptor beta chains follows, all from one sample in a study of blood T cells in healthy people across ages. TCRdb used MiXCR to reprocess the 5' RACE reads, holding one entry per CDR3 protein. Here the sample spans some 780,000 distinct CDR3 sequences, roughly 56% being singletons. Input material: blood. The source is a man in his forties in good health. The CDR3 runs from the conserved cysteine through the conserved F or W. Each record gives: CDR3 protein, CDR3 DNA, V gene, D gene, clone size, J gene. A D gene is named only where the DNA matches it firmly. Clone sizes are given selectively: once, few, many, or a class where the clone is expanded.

CDR3 protein: CASSQDGTNLQETQYF; CDR3 DNA: TGTGCCAGCAGCCAAGACGGGACCAACCTTCAAGAGACCCAGTACTTC; V gene: TRBV3-1; D gene: -; clone size: few; J gene: TRBJ2-5
CDR3 protein: CASSQDLGNDLRADYNEQFF; CDR3 DNA: TGTGCCAGCAGCCAAGATTTAGGAAATGACTTGCGGGCCGATTACAATGAGCAGTTCTTC; V gene: TRBV14; D gene: -; clone size: -; J gene: TRBJ2-1
CDR3 protein: CASRREVGGYTF; CDR3 DNA: TGTGCCAGCCGGAGGGAGGTTGGCGGCTACACCTTC; V gene: TRBV6-5; D gene: -; clone size: -; J gene: TRBJ1-2
CDR3 protein: CASSLELSYNEQFF; CDR3 DNA: TGCGCCAGCAGCTTGGAACTTTCCTACAATGAGCAGTTCTTC; V gene: TRBV5-1; D gene: -; clone size: -; J gene: TRBJ2-1
CDR3 protein: CASSSFSDYEQYF; CDR3 DNA: TGTGCCAGCAGTTCTTTCTCCGACTACGAGCAGTACTTC; V gene: TRBV6-5; D gene: -; clone size: -; J gene: TRBJ2-7
CDR3 protein: CASIEAGTPNYGYTF; CDR3 DNA: TGTGCCAGCATCGAAGCAGGGACCCCAAACTATGGCTACACCTTC; V gene: TRBV28; D gene: -; clone size: few; J gene: TRBJ1-2
CDR3 protein: CASWEAYNEQFF; CDR3 DNA: TGTGCCAGCTGGGAGGCGTACAATGAGCAGTTCTTC; V gene: TRBV28; D gene: -; clone size: -; J gene: TRBJ2-1
CDR3 protein: CASSRLTPGTYGYTF; CDR3 DNA: TGTGCCAGCAGCCGACTCACACCGGGAACCTATGGCTACACCTTC; V gene: TRBV3-1; D gene: -; clone size: -; J gene: TRBJ1-2
CDR3 protein: CSALGGSYNEQFF; CDR3 DNA: TGCAGTGCGTTGGGGGGCTCCTACAATGAGCAGTTCTTC; V gene: TRBV20-1; D gene: -; clone size: -; J gene: TRBJ2-1
CDR3 protein: CASTSGGNEQYF; CDR3 DNA: TGTGCCAGCACCTCGGGGGGCAACGAGCAGTACTTC; V gene: TRBV27; D gene: -; clone size: -; J gene: TRBJ2-7
CDR3 protein: CASSLQGASEQYF; CDR3 DNA: TGTGCCAGCAGTTTACAGGGGGCGAGCGAGCAGTACTTC; V gene: TRBV28; D gene: TRBD1; clone size: -; J gene: TRBJ2-7
CDR3 protein: CASRSGAREAFF; CDR3 DNA: TGTGCCAGCAGGTCCGGGGCTCGTGAAGCTTTCTTT; V gene: TRBV12-3/TRBV12-4; D gene: -; clone size: once; J gene: TRBJ1-1
CDR3 protein: CASSHHTNYNEQFF; CDR3 DNA: TGTGCCAGCAGCCATCATACGAACTACAATGAGCAGTTCTTC; V gene: TRBV3-1; D gene: -; clone size: -; J gene: TRBJ2-1
CDR3 protein: CASSLAYRGEQYF; CDR3 DNA: TGTGCCAGCAGCTTAGCATACCGGGGCGAGCAGTACTTC; V gene: TRBV7-2; D gene: -; clone size: few; J gene: TRBJ2-7
CDR3 protein: CSVGDRVYEQYF; CDR3 DNA: TGCAGCGTTGGAGACAGGGTCTACGAGCAGTACTTC; V gene: TRBV29-1; D gene: TRBD1; clone size: -; J gene: TRBJ2-7
CDR3 protein: CASSLALEGLSYEQYF; CDR3 DNA: TGTGCCAGCAGCTTAGCGCTCGAGGGACTCTCCTACGAGCAGTACTTC; V gene: TRBV7-2; D gene: -; clone size: -; J gene: TRBJ2-7
CDR3 protein: CASSVGGLQTIGYTF; CDR3 DNA: TGTGCCAGCAGCGTAGGGGGACTACAGACTATTGGCTACACCTTC; V gene: TRBV9; D gene: -; clone size: -; J gene: TRBJ1-2
CDR3 protein: CASSRNLNNEQFF; CDR3 DNA: TGCGCCAGCAGCCGAAACCTGAACAATGAGCAGTTCTTC; V gene: TRBV4-3; D gene: -; clone size: -; J gene: TRBJ2-1
CDR3 protein: CSARDLSGGVAKNIQYF; CDR3 DNA: TGCAGTGCTAGAGATTTAAGCGGGGGGGTGGCCAAAAACATTCAGTACTTC; V gene: TRBV20-1; D gene: TRBD2; clone size: once; J gene: TRBJ2-4
CDR3 protein: CASSRTGGTSDTQYF; CDR3 DNA: TGCGCCAGCAGCCGGACGGGCGGGACTTCAGATACGCAGTATTTT; V gene: TRBV4-3; D gene: -; clone size: -; J gene: TRBJ2-3
CDR3 protein: CSASLVTQGMNTEAFF; CDR3 DNA: TGCAGTGCTAGTCTTGTCACCCAGGGAATGAACACTGAAGCTTTCTTT; V gene: TRBV20-1; D gene: -; clone size: -; J gene: TRBJ1-1
CDR3 protein: CAIARDFEETQYF; CDR3 DNA: TGTGCCATCGCCCGGGACTTTGAAGAGACCCAGTACTTC; V gene: TRBV10-3; D gene: -; clone size: -; J gene: TRBJ2-5
CDR3 protein: CAISEATGTDTQYF; CDR3 DNA: TGTGCCATCAGTGAGGCGACGGGCACAGATACGCAGTATTTT; V gene: TRBV10-3; D gene: -; clone size: few; J gene: TRBJ2-3
CDR3 protein: CSARTQGKRSPLHF; CDR3 DNA: TGCAGTGCGAGGACTCAGGGGAAGCGTTCACCCCTCCACTTT; V gene: TRBV20-1; D gene: -; clone size: -; J gene: TRBJ1-6
CDR3 protein: CSASQLSSGYYEQYF; CDR3 DNA: TGCAGTGCTAGTCAGCTTAGTTCCGGATACTACGAGCAGTACTTC; V gene: TRBV20-1; D gene: -; clone size: -; J gene: TRBJ2-7
CDR3 protein: CASSPKNIQYF; CDR3 DNA: TGTGCCAGCAGTCCCAAAAACATTCAGTACTTC; V gene: TRBV12-3/TRBV12-4; D gene: -; clone size: few; J gene: TRBJ2-4
CDR3 protein: CASSTQGTGANVLTF; CDR3 DNA: TGTGCCAGCAGCACACAGGGGACTGGGGCCAACGTCCTGACTTTC; V gene: TRBV5-5; D gene: TRBD1; clone size: -; J gene: TRBJ2-6
CDR3 protein: CASSRSGSSSTDTQYF; CDR3 DNA: TGTGCCAGCAGCCGCTCTGGGTCGTCTAGCACAGATACGCAGTATTTT; V gene: TRBV7-2; D gene: -; clone size: -; J gene: TRBJ2-3
CDR3 protein: CASSYSTVGNEQYF; CDR3 DNA: TGTGCCAGCAGTTACTCGACTGTTGGGAATGAGCAGTACTTC; V gene: TRBV6-5; D gene: -; clone size: -; J gene: TRBJ2-5
CDR3 protein: CASSWRSTGELFF; CDR3 DNA: TGTGCCAGCAGTTGGCGGTCCACCGGGGAGCTGTTTTTT; V gene: TRBV7-9; D gene: -; clone size: -; J gene: TRBJ2-2
CDR3 protein: CASSLVGLAGGGEQYF; CDR3 DNA: TGTGCCAGCAGTTTAGTAGGACTAGCGGGAGGAGGGGAGCAGTACTTC; V gene: TRBV27; D gene: TRBD2; clone size: -; J gene: TRBJ2-4
CDR3 protein: CASSLGAIPGQGAGEQYF; CDR3 DNA: TGTGCCAGCAGCTTAGGTGCCATTCCGGGACAGGGGGCGGGCGAGCAGTACTTC; V gene: TRBV11-2; D gene: TRBD1; clone size: -; J gene: TRBJ2-7
CDR3 protein: CASSMGLLGPQHF; CDR3 DNA: TGTGCCAGCAGCATGGGGCTTCTGGGGCCCCAGCATTTT; V gene: TRBV25-1; D gene: -; clone size: -; J gene: TRBJ1-5
CDR3 protein: CASSSQGYDSPLHF; CDR3 DNA: TGTGCCAGCAGCTCACAGGGATATGATTCACCCCTCCACTTT; V gene: TRBV13; D gene: -; clone size: once; J gene: TRBJ1-6
CDR3 protein: CASSFTAPGGDTQYF; CDR3 DNA: TGTGCCAGCAGTTTTACGGCTCCGGGTGGGGATACGCAGTATTTT; V gene: TRBV12-3/TRBV12-4; D gene: -; clone size: -; J gene: TRBJ2-3
CDR3 protein: CASSLIEGRLAGGIYYNEQYF; CDR3 DNA: TGTGCCAGCAGCCTCATTGAAGGGCGGCTAGCGGGGGGAATATACTACAATGAGCAGTACTTC; V gene: TRBV9; D gene: TRBD2; clone size: -; J gene: TRBJ2-7
CDR3 protein: CASSEAPDNSPLHF; CDR3 DNA: TGTGCCAGCAGCGAGGCACCTGATAATTCACCCCTCCACTTT; V gene: TRBV9; D gene: -; clone size: -; J gene: TRBJ1-6
CDR3 protein: CASSPSGVGRPYF; CDR3 DNA: TGTGCCAGCAGCCCATCTGGGGTAGGTCGACCGTACTTC; V gene: TRBV7-8; D gene: -; clone size: once; J gene: TRBJ2-5
CDR3 protein: CASSPPGSSLVETQYF; CDR3 DNA: TGTGCCAGCAGTCCACCGGGTTCTTCCCTAGTAGAGACCCAGTACTTC; V gene: TRBV27; D gene: -; clone size: -; J gene: TRBJ2-5
CDR3 protein: CASSNPGGEQFF; CDR3 DNA: TGTGCCAGCAGCAACCCAGGGGGTGAGCAGTTCTTC; V gene: TRBV7-3; D gene: TRBD1; clone size: -; J gene: TRBJ2-1
CDR3 protein: CSVEVSSRVALSDTQYF; CDR3 DNA: TGCAGCGTTGAGGTCTCGTCGAGGGTCGCTCTATCAGATACGCAGTATTTT; V gene: TRBV29-1; D gene: -; clone size: -; J gene: TRBJ2-3